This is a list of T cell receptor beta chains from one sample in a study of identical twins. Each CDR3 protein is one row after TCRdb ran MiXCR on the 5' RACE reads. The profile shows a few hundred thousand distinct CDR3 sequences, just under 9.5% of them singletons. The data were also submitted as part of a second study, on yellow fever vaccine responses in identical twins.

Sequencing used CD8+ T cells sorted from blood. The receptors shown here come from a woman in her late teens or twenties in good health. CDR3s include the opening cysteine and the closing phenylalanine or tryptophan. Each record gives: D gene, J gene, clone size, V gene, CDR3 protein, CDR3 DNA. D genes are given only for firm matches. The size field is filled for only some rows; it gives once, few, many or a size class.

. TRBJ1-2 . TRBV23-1 CASSQSIRTFYWGYTF TGCGCCAGCAGTCAATCGATCAGGACCTTTTACTGGGGCTACACCTTC
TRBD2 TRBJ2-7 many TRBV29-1 CSVELLAGLHEQYF TGCAGCGTTGAACTACTAGCGGGACTCCACGAGCAGTACTTC
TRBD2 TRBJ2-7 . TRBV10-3 CAISGGLAGEMYF TGTGCCATCAGTGGGGGACTAGCGGGAGAAATGTACTTC
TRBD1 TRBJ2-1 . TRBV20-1 CSTLDRDSYNEQFF TGCAGTACACTCGACAGGGACTCCTACAATGAGCAGTTCTTC
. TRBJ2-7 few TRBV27 CASSPLGRDYEQYF TGTGCCAGCAGTCCTCTCGGCAGGGATTACGAGCAGTACTTC
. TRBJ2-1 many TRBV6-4 CASSDRENEQFF TGTGCCAGCAGTGACCGGGAGAATGAGCAGTTCTTC
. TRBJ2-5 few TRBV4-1 CASSQEGGSETQYF TGCGCCAGCAGCCAAGAGGGAGGATCGGAGACCCAGTACTTC
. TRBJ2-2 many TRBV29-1 CSVEESDRNTGELFF TGCAGCGTTGAAGAATCGGACAGGAACACCGGGGAGCTGTTTTTT
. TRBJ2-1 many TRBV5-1 CASSLGGRASPSPNNEQFF TGCGCCAGCAGCTTGGGTGGCAGAGCCTCCCCATCACCTAACAATGAGCAGTTCTTC
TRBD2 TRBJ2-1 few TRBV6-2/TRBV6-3 CASRLGLAGWNEQFF TGTGCCAGCAGACTCGGACTAGCGGGTTGGAATGAGCAGTTCTTC
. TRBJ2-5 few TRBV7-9 CASSPLLDWQETQYF TGTGCCAGCAGCCCCCTATTAGACTGGCAAGAGACCCAGTACTTC
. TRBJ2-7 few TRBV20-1 CSAPTFPYSYEQYF TGCAGTGCCCCAACCTTTCCTTATAGCTACGAGCAGTACTTC
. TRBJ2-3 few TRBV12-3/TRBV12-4 CASRTLALSTDTQYF TGTGCCAGCAGGACCCTAGCGTTAAGCACAGATACGCAGTATTTT
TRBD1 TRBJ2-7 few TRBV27 CASGSGGVDEQYF TGTGCCAGCGGATCAGGGGGAGTCGACGAGCAGTACTTC
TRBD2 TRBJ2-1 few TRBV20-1 CSARNAGGWDNEQFF TGCAGTGCTAGAAACGCGGGAGGGTGGGACAATGAGCAGTTCTTC
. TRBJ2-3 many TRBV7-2 CALGLTSSSTDTQYF TGTGCCCTCGGGTTAACCTCCTCCAGCACAGATACGCAGTATTTT
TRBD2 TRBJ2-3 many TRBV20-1 CRALAPSTDTQYF TGCAGGGCACTAGCGCCGAGCACAGATACGCAGTATTTT
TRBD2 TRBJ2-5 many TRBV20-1 CSARVSGGLETQYF TGCAGTGCTAGAGTTAGCGGGGGGTTAGAGACCCAGTACTTC
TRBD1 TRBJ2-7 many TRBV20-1 CSARATGGINEQYF TGCAGTGCTAGGGCGACAGGGGGTATTAACGAGCAGTACTTC
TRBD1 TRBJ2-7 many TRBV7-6 CASSPRQGEQYF TGTGCCAGCAGCCCACGACAGGGCGAGCAGTACTTC
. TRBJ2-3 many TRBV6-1 CASRLIGGSTDTQYF TGTGCCAGCAGACTCATCGGGGGAAGCACAGATACGCAGTATTTT
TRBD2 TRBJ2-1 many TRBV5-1 CASSVAGTSGGWGNNEQFF TGCGCCAGCAGCGTCGCCGGGACTAGCGGGGGGTGGGGTAACAATGAGCAGTTCTTC
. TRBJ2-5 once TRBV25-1 CASSDWRDREQETQYF TGTGCCAGCAGTGACTGGAGGGACAGAGAACAAGAGACCCAGTACTTC
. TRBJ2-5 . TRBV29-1 CSVNGSPETQYF TGCAGCGTAAACGGGTCACCTGAGACCCAGTACTTC
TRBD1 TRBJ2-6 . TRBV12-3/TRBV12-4 CAIRQGSYPGVSGANVLTF TGTGCCATTAGACAGGGAAGTTATCCCGGGGTCTCTGGGGCCAACGTCCTGACTTTC
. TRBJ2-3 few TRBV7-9 CASSLERMAGMTQYF TGTGCCAGCAGCTTAGAGAGGATGGCAGGGATGACGCAGTATTTT
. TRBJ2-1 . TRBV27 CASSYPGPTRYNEQFF TGTGCCAGCAGTTATCCAGGGCCCACCAGATACAATGAGCAGTTCTTC
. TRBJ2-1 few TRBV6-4 CASSDGQSGHNEQFF TGTGCCAGCAGTGACGGCCAGTCAGGGCACAATGAGCAGTTCTTC
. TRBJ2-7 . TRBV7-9 CASSLGTESYEQYF TGTGCCAGCAGCTTAGGGACAGAATCCTACGAGCAGTACTTC
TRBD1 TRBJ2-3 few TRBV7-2 CASSLYAGGAHTQYF TGTGCCAGCAGCTTATATGCAGGGGGCGCCCATACGCAGTATTTT
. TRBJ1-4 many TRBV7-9 CASSYILGELFF TGTGCCAGCAGCTACATCCTGGGGGAACTGTTTTTT
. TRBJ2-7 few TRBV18 CASSPYEDTYEQYF TGTGCCAGCTCACCCTACGAGGACACCTACGAGCAGTACTTC
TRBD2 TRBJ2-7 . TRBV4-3 CASSQDQAGGPNYEQYF TGCGCCAGCAGCCAAGATCAAGCGGGAGGGCCTAACTACGAGCAGTACTTC
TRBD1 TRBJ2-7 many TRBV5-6 CASSLVGQQYEQYF TGTGCCAGCAGCTTGGTGGGACAGCAATACGAGCAGTACTTC
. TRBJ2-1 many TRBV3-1 CASSQKMDSNNEQFF TGTGCCAGCAGCCAGAAGATGGACAGTAACAATGAGCAGTTCTTC
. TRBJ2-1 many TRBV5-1 CASSPETGEQFF TGCGCCAGCAGCCCCGAAACAGGGGAGCAGTTCTTC
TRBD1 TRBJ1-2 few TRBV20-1 CSARVGQGFYGYTF TGCAGTGCTAGAGTAGGACAGGGGTTCTATGGCTACACCTTC
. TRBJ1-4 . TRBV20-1 CSARDLQGPGEKLFF TGCAGTGCTAGAGATCTTCAAGGGCCGGGTGAAAAACTGTTTTTT
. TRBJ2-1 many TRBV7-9 CASSLDGSSNEQFF TGTGCCAGCAGCTTAGACGGGTCCTCCAATGAGCAGTTCTTC
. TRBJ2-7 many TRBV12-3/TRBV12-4 CASSLGAVEYEQYF TGTGCCAGCAGTTTAGGGGCGGTGGAGTACGAGCAGTACTTC
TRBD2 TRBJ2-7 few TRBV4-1 CASSLKAGSSYEQYF TGCGCCAGCAGCCTCAAAGCGGGGAGCTCCTACGAGCAGTACTTC
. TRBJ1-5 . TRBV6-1 CASRQGYDNQPQHF TGTGCCAGCAGGCAGGGATACGACAATCAGCCCCAGCATTTT
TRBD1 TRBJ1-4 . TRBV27 CASSFLQGMELFF TGTGCCAGCAGTTTCTTACAGGGGATGGAACTGTTTTTT
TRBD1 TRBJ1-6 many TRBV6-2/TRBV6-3 CASSRDREYSPLHF TGTGCCAGCAGTCGCGACAGGGAGTATTCACCCCTCCACTTT
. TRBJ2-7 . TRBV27 CASSPGSEYEQYF TGTGCCAGCAGTCCGGGGTCGGAATACGAGCAGTACTTC
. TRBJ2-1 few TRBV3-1 CASSQGVGFPGGEQFF TGTGCCAGCAGCCAAGGGGTGGGGTTCCCCGGGGGTGAGCAGTTCTTC